This T cell receptor beta chain came from a study of radiation and T cells in renal cell carcinoma. Study-wide background: Nephrectomy followed 15 Gy stereotactic body radiation by 4 weeks. Study-wide points: From baseline, blood top tumor clonotypes peaked at 2 weeks post-radiation.

This clone has just one count. Its antigen is still unknown. The length of the CDR3 is 13 residues. From germline, CDR1 is SGHTA and CDR2 FQGNSA. V gave up 4 bases and J gave up 3 bases, with 7 bases separating them. The time point: baseline pretreatment blood. As to treatment: 15 Gy SBRT to primary tumor, nephrectomy 4 weeks later. After SBRT, blood was collected at 2 and 4 weeks, plus baseline. Clear cell pathology was present in this patient's renal cell carcinoma. Measured with immunoSEQ multiplex PCR; TCRdb has only the in-frame clones, and not every one. The sample consists of some 150,000 clones, approximately 87% of them appearing once.

This sequence joins TRBV7-2 and TRBJ2-1, with unresolved D. The specimen was blood, collected from a patient whose treatment included radiotherapy and nephrectomy. This clonotype was sampled from a woman between 50 and 59 years old with renal cell carcinoma. DNA of the CDR3: TGTGCCAGCAGCTGGGGTCTCTACAATGAGCAGTTCTTC. This sequence encodes CASSWGLYNEQFF.